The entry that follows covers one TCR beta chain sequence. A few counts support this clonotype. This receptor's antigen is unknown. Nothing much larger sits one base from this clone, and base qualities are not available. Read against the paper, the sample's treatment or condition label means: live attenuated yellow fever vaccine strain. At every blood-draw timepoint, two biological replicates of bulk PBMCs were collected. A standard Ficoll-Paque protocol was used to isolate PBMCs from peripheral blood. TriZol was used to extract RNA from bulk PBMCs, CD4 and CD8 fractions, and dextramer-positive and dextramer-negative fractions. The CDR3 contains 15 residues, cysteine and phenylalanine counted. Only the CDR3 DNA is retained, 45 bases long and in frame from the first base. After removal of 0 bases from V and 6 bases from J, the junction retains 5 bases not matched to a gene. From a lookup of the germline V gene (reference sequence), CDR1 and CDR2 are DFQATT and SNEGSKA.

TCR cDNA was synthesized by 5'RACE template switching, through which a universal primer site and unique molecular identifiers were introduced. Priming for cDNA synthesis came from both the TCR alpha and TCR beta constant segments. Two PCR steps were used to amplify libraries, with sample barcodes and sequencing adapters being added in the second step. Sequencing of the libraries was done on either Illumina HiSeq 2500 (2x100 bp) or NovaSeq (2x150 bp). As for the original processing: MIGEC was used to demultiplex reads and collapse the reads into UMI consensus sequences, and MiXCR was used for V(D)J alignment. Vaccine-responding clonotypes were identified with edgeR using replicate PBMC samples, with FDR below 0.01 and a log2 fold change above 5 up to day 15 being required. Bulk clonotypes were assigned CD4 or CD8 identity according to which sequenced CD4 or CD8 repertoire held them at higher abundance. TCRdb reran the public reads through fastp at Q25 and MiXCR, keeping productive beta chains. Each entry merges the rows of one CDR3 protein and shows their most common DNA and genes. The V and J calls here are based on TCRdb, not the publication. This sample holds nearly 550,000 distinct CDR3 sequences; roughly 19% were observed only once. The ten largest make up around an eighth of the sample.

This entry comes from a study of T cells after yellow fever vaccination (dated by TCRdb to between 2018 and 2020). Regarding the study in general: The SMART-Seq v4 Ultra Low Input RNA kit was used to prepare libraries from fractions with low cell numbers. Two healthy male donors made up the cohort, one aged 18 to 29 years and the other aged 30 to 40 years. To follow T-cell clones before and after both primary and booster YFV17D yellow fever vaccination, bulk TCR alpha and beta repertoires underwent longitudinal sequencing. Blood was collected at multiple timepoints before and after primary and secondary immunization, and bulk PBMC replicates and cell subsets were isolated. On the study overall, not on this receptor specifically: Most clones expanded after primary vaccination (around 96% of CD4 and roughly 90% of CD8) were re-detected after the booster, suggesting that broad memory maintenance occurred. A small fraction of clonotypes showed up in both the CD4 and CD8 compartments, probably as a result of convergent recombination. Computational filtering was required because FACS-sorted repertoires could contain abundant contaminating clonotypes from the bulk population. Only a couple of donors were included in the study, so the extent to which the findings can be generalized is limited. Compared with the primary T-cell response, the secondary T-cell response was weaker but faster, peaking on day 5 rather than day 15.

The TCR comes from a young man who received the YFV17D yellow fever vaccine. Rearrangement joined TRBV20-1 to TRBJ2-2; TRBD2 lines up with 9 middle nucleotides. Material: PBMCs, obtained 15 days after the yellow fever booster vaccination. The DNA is TGCAGTGCTAGAGATGCGGGAGGGCCTTCCGGGGAGCTGTTTTTT. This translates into CSARDAGGPSGELFF.